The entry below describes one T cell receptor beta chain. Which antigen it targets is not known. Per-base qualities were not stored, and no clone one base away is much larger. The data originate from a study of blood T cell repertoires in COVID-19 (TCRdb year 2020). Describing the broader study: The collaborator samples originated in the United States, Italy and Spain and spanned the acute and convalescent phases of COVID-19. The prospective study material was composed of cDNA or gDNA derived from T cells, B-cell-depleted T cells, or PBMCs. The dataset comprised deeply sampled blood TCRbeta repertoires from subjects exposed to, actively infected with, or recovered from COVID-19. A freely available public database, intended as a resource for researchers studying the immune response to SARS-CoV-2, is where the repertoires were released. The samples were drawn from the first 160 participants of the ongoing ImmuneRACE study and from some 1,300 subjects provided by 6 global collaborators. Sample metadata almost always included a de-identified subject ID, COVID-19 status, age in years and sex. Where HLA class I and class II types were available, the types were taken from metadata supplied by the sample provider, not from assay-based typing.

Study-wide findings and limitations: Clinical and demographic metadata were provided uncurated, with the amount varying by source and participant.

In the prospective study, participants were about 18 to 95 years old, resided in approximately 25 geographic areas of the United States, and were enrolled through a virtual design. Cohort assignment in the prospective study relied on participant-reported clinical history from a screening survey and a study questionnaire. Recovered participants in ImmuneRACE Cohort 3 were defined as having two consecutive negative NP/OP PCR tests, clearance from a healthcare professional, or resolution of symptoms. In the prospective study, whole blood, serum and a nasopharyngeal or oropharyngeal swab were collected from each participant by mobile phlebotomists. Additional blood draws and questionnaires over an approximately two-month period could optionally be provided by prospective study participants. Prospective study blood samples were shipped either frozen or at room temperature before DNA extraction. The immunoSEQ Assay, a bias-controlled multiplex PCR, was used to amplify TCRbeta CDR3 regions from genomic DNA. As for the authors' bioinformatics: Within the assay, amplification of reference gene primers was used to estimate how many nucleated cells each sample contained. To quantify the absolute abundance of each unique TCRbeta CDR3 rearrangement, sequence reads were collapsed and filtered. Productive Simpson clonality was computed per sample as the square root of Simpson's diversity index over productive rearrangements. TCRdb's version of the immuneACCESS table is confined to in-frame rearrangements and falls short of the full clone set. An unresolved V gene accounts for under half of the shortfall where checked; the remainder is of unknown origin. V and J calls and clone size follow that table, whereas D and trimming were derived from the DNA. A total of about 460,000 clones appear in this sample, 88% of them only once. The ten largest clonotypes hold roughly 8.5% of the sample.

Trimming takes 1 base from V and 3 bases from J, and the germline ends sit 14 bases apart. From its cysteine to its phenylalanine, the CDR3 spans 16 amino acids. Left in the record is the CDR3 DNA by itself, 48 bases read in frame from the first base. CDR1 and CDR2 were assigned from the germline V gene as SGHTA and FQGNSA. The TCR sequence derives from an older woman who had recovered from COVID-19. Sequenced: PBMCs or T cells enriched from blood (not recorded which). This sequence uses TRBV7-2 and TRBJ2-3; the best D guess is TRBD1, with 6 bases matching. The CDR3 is CASSLVTGKATDTQYF. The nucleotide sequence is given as TGTGCCAGCAGCTTAGTAACAGGGAAGGCGACAGATACGCAGTATTTT.